The clone carrying this TCR beta chain occurred many times. Time point specified: newly diagnosed GD, antithyroid drugs for less than 3 months. PBMC-derived RNA was used for the TCR library. Germline assignment: CDR1 SGHAT and CDR2 FQDESV (reference sequence). V was trimmed by 3 bases and J by 4 bases, leaving 9 bases between them. The length of the CDR3 is 13 residues. Arm-PCR with iRepertoire HTBI primers amplified the CDR3 regions for these TCR beta libraries. MiXCR, applied by TCRdb to the multiplex PCR reads, yields one record per CDR3 protein. The sample shows 530,000 or so distinct CDR3 sequences, approximately 13% of them seen only once. This record belongs to a study of regulatory T cells in long-lasting Graves disease. This sample was shared with a second study, whose subject was T cells in Graves' hyperthyroidism and ophthalmopathy.

This TCR was recovered from a man aged 25 to 40 with Graves disease. Sequencing used peripheral blood mononuclear cells (PBMCs), obtained at new diagnosis, from a patient treated with antithyroid drugs. This chain connects TRBV11-1 to TRBJ1-1; no definite D call. CDR3 sequence: CASSLPTSTEAFF. CDR3 nucleotide sequence: TGTGCCAGCAGCTTGCCAACTTCCACTGAAGCTTTCTTT.